This T cell receptor beta chain emerged from a study of shared clonotypes between healthy human individuals. CD45RO-negative, CCR7-positively selected cells formed the naive CD8 fraction, excluding terminally differentiated effector memory CD45RA+ cells. Sorted-subset replicate PCRs used roughly 210 ng of genomic DNA. This amount corresponded to about 30,000 T cell genomes. Sequencing was performed with immunoSEQ multiplex PCR; in TCRdb, only in-frame clones are kept and a portion is missing. The sample holds hundreds of thousands of clones, roughly 96% seen once. As to this clone: Its antigen is currently unknown.

Study-level results: Clonotype sharing among donors, it was expected, would be affected by sequencing depth.

Per germline, CDR1 SGDLS and CDR2 YYNGEE. The CDR3 contains 17 residues. Trimming at V came to 0 bases and at J to 4 bases, leaving 6 bases not matched to a gene. The rearrangement joins TRBV9 to TRBJ2-1; 11 nucleotides agree with TRBD2. Input material: naive CD8+ T cells sorted from blood. The clonotype comes from a woman aged 25 to 39 in good health. The CDR3 nucleotides read TGTGCCAGCAGCGTAGGAGGGGGGACTAGCGGTTACAATGAGCAGTTCTTC. This encodes CASSVGGGTSGYNEQFF.